These T cell receptor beta chains were read from a single sample in a study of cytomegalovirus exposure and HLA in healthy donors. TCRdb's table, derived via immunoSEQ multiplex PCR, lists solely in-frame clones and lacks some. Seen here are just over 20,000 clones, roughly 97% observed once, and the top ten hold 8% to 10%. The sample was PBMCs. The receptors were gathered from a young man in good health and CMV-seropositive. CDR3s include the opening cysteine and the closing phenylalanine or tryptophan. D genes are given only for firm matches. Where a row states a size, it is once, few, many or the class of an expanded clone; other rows omit it.

>.|.|TRBJ2-7|TRBV15
TGTGCCACCAGCCGGAACAGGGCCTACGAGCAGTACTTC
CATSRNRAYEQYF
>.|.|TRBJ2-7|TRBV19
TGTGCCAGTAGGGACTCCGGCGAGCAGTACTTC
CASRDSGEQYF
>.|.|TRBJ2-6|TRBV4-3
TGCGCCAGCAGCCAACCTCTAGTCTCTGGGGCCAACGTCCTGACTTTC
CASSQPLVSGANVLTF
>TRBD2|.|TRBJ2-1|TRBV2
TGTGCCAGCAGGCTACTAGCGGCGCCATTAAATGAGCAGTTCTTC
CASRLLAAPLNEQFF
>TRBD1|once|TRBJ2-3|TRBV5-1
TGCGCCAGCAGCGGATACAGGGGGCTAAGCACAGATACGCAGTATTTT
CASSGYRGLSTDTQYF
>.|.|TRBJ2-2|TRBV2
TGTGCCAGTCGACCTCAGGGAAACACCGGGGAGCTGTTTTTT
CASRPQGNTGELFF
>.|.|TRBJ2-1|TRBV6-5
TGTGCCAGCAGTTACTCTCGACAGCCTTACAATGAGCAGTTCTTC
CASSYSRQPYNEQFF
>TRBD2|.|TRBJ2-5|TRBV5-6
TGTGCCAGCAGCTTGGGGGGACTAGCGTTCCGGGGAGAGACCCAGTACTTC
CASSLGGLAFRGETQYF
>.|.|TRBJ2-2|TRBV27
TGTGCCAGCAGTTCAATCGGGACCGGGGAGCTGTTTTTT
CASSSIGTGELFF
>.|.|TRBJ2-1|TRBV2
TGTGCCAGCAGGGGAGGGGGAAATGAGCAGTTCTTC
CASRGGGNEQFF
>TRBD2|.|TRBJ2-1|TRBV5-1
TGCGCCAGCAGCTACACGACTAGCGGGGCTTACAATGAGCAGTTCTTC
CASSYTTSGAYNEQFF
>.|.|TRBJ1-1|TRBV9
TGTGCCAGCAGCGTAGGTCCCACTAACACTGAAGCTTTCTTT
CASSVGPTNTEAFF
>TRBD1|once|TRBJ1-1|TRBV28
TGTGCCAGCAGTGCCCCGGGACAGGGCGACACTGAAGCTTTCTTT
CASSAPGQGDTEAFF
>TRBD2|.|TRBJ2-1|TRBV29-1
TGCAGCGGGACCCCCGCTAGCGGGACACATGGTGAGCAGTTCTTC
CSGTPASGTHGEQFF
>TRBD2|.|TRBJ2-7|TRBV5-4
TGTGCCAGCAGCCCTTGGACTAGCGGCTACGAGCAGTACTTC
CASSPWTSGYEQYF
>.|.|TRBJ1-2|TRBV28
TGTGCCAGCAGCACCGGCTATGGCTACACCTTC
CASSTGYGYTF
>.|.|TRBJ2-3|TRBV7-3
TGTGCCAGCAGCTTACAGGGAAGCGGCACAGATACGCAGTATTTT
CASSLQGSGTDTQYF
>TRBD2|.|TRBJ2-1|TRBV5-6
TGTGCCAGCAGCCTCGGGACTAGCGGGGTGGGTGCCTACAATGAGCAGTTCTTC
CASSLGTSGVGAYNEQFF
>.|once|TRBJ1-2|TRBV6-5
TGTTCCACCTCACAGAGCTACAACTATGGCTACACCTTC
CSTSQSYNYGYTF
>.|.|TRBJ1-1|TRBV7-2
TGTGCCAGCAGCCGAGGACAGCGGGAGGTGGTGTATGCTTTCTTT
CASSRGQREVVYAFF
>TRBD2|.|TRBJ2-2|TRBV30
TGTGCCTGGAGTCTGACCCGGACTAGCGGGTCCACCGGGGAGCTGTTTTTT
CAWSLTRTSGSTGELFF
>.|.|TRBJ1-2|TRBV28
TGTGCCAGCAGTTTACAGGGGCGAGCTAACTATGGCTACACCTTC
CASSLQGRANYGYTF
>.|.|TRBJ1-3|TRBV9
TGTGCCAGCAGCAACGGGTTGCCGGGAAACACCATATATTTT
CASSNGLPGNTIYF
>.|.|TRBJ1-1|TRBV2
TGTGCCAGCAGCCCCAACCAAAGGACAGCTGTTGGTCTCTTT
CASSPNQRTAVGLF
>.|.|TRBJ1-1|TRBV19
TGTGCCAGTAGTCCGCAGGGCTGGAACACTGAAGCTTTCTTT
CASSPQGWNTEAFF
>TRBD1|.|TRBJ2-4|TRBV27
TGTGCCAGCAGTTTAGGGGACAGGGCCAAAAACATTCAGTACTTC
CASSLGDRAKNIQYF
>.|.|TRBJ1-5|TRBV28
TGTGCCACCGCTTCCCCAGGGGTAGAGCCCCAGCATTTT
CATASPGVEPQHF
>.|.|TRBJ2-5|TRBV7-2
TGTGCCAGCAGCACCTGGAAGGGGCTCCAAGAGACCCAGTACTTC
CASSTWKGLQETQYF
>TRBD2|once|TRBJ2-5|TRBV11-2
TGTGCCAGCAACCCGGGACTAGCCAGGGAGACCCAGTACTTC
CASNPGLARETQYF